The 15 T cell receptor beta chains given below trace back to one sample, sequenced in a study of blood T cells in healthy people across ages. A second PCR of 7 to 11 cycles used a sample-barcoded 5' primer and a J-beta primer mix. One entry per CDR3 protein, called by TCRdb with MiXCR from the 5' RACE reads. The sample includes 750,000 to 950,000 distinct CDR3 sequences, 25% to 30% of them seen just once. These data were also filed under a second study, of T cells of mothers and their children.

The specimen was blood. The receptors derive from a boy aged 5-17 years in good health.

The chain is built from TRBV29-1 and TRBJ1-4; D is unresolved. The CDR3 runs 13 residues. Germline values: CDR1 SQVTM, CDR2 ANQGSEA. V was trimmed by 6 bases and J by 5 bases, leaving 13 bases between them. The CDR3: CSVGSGPNEKLFF. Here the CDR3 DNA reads TGCAGCGTCGGCTCCGGGCCCAATGAAAAACTGTTTTTT.

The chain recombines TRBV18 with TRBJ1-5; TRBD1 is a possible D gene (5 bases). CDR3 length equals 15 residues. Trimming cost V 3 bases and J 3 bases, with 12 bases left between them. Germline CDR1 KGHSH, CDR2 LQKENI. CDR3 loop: CASSPVGANNQPQHF. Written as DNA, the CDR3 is TGTGCCAGCTCACCGGTCGGGGCCAACAATCAGCCCCAGCATTTT.

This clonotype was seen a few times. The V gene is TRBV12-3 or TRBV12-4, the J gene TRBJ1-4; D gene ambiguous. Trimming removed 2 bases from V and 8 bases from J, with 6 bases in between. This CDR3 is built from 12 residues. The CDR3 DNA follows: TGTGCCAGCAGTTTAAGCAAGGAAAAACTGTTTTTT. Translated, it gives CASSLSKEKLFF.

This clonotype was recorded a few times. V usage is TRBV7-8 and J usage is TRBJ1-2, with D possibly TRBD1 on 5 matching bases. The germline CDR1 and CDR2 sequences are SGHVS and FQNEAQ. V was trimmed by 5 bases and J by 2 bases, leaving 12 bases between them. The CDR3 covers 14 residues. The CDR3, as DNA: TGTGCCAGCAGCCCGAACGGGGGAAACTATGGCTACACCTTC. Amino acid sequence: CASSPNGGNYGYTF.

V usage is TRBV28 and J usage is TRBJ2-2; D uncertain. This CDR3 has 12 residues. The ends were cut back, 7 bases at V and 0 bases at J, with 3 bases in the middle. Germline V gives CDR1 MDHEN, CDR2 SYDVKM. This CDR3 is CASTSNTGELFF. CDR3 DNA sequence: TGTGCCAGCACGTCGAACACCGGGGAGCTGTTTTTT. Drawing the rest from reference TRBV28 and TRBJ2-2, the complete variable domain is DVKVTQSSRYLVKRTGEKVFLECVQDMDHENMFWYRQDPGLGLRLIYFSYDVKMKEKGDIPEGYSVSREKKERFSLILESASTNQTSMYLCASTSNTGELFFGEGSRLTVL.

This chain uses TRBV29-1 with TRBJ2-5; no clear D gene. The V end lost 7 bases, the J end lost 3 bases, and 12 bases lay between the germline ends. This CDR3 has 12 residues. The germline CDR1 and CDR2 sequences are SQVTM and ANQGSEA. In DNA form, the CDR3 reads TGCAGCGGAGCTAGTGCTGAAGAGACCCAGTACTTC. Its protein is CSGASAEETQYF.

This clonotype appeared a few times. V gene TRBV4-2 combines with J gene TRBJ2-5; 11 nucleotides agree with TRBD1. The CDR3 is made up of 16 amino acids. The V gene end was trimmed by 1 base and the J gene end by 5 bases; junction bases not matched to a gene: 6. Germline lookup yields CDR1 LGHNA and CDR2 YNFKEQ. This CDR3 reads CASSQAEDRGQETQYF. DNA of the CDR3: TGTGCCAGCAGCCAAGCGGAGGACAGGGGGCAGGAGACCCAGTACTTC.

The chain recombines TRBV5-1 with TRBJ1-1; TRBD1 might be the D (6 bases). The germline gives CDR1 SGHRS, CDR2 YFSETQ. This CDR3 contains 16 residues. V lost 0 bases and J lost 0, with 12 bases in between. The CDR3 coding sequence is TGCGCCAGCAGCTTGGCGGACAGAAATATGAACACTGAAGCTTTCTTT. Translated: CASSLADRNMNTEAFF.

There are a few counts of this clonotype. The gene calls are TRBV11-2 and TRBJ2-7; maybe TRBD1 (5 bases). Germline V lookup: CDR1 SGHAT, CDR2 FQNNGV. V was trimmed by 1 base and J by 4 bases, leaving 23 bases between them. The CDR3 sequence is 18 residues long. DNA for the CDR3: TGTGCCAGCAGCTTAGGCTCCCCGACAGCCAGCGATCATTACGAGCAGTACTTC. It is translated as CASSLGSPTASDHYEQYF.

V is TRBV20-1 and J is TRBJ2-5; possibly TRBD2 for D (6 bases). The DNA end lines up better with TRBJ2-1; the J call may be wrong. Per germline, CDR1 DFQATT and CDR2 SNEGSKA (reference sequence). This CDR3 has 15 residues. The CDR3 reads CSARDTRGKEDEQFF. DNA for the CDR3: TGCAGTGCTAGAGATACTCGGGGGAAGGAAGATGAGCAGTTCTTC.

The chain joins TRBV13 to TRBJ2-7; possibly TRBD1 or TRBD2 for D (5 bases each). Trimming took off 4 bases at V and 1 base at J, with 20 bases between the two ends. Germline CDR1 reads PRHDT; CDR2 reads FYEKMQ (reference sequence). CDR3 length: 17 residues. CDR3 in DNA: TGTGCCAGCAGCTCCCTATTGGGGGAGTGGGGATCCTACGAGCAGTACTTC. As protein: CASSSLLGEWGSYEQYF.

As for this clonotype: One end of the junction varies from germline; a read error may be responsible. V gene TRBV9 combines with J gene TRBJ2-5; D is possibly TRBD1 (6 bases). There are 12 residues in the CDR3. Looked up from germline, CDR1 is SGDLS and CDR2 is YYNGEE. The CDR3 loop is CASGAAGETQYF. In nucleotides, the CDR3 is TGTGCCAGCGGGGCTGCAGGGGAGACTCAGTACTTC.

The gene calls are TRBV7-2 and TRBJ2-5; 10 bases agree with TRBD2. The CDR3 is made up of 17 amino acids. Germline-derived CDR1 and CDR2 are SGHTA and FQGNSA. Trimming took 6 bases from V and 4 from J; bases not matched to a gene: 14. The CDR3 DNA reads TGTGCCAGCAGTCCAAGGAAGCGGGGGGGCTTCGGAGAGACCCAGTACTTC. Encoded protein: CASSPRKRGGFGETQYF.

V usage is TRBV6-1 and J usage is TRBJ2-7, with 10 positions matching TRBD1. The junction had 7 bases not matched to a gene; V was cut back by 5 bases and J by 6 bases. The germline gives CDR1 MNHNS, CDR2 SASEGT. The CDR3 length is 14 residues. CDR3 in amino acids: CASSPRQGAAEQYF. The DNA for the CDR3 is TGTGCCAGCAGTCCTAGACAGGGGGCGGCCGAGCAGTACTTC.

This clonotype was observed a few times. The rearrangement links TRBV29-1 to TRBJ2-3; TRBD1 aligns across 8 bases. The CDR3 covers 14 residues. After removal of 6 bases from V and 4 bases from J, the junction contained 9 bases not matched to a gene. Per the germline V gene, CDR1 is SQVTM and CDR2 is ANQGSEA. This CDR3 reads CSVNGQGRADTQYF. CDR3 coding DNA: TGCAGCGTCAACGGACAGGGCCGCGCAGATACGCAGTATTTT.